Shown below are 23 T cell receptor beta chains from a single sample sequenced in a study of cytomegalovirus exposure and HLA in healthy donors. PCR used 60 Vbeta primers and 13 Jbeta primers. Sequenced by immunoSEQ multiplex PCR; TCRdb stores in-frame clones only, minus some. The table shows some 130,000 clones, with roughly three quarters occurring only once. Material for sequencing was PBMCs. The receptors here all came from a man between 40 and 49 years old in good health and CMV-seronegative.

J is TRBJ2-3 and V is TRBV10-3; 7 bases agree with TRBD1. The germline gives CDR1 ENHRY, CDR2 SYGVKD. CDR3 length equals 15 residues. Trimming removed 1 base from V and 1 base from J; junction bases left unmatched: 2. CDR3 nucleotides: TGTGCCATCAGTGAGTTGGGGACAGGCACAGATACGCAGTATTTT. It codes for CAISELGTGTDTQYF.

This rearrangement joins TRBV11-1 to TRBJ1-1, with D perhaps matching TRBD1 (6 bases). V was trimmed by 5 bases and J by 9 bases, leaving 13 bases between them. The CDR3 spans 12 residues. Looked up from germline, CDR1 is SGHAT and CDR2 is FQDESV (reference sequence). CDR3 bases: TGTGCCAGCAGCATCGGGACATCCCAAGCTTTCTTT. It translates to CASSIGTSQAFF.

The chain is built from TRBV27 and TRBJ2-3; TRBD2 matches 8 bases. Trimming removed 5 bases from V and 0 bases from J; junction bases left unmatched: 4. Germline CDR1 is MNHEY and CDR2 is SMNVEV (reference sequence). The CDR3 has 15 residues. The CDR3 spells CASSTPSGSTDTQYF. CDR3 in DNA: TGTGCCAGCAGTACCCCTAGCGGGAGCACAGATACGCAGTATTTT.

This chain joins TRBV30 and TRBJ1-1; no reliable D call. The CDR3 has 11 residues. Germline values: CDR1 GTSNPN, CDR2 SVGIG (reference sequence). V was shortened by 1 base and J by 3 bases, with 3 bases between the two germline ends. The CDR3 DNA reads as TGTGCCTGGAGTGCGGACACTGAAGCTTTCTTT. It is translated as CAWSADTEAFF. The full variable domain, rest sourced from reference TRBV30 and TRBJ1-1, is SQTIHQWPATLVQPVGSPLSLECTVEGTSNPNLYWYRQAAGRGLQLLFYSVGIGQISSEVPQNLSASRPQDRQFILSSKKLLLSDSGFYLCAWSADTEAFFGQGTRLTVV.

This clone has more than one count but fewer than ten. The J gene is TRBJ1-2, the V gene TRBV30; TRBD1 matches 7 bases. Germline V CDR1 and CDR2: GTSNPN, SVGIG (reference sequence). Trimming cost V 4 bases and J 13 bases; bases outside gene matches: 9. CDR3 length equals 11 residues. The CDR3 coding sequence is TGTGCCTGGACTACAGGGGAGGTGGGCACCTTC. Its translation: CAWTTGEVGTF.

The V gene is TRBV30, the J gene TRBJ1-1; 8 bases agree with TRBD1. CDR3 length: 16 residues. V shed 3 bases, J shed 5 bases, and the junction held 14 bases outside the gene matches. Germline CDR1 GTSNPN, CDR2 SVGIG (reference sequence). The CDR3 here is CAWSATGARRKTEAFF. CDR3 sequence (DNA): TGTGCCTGGAGCGCGACAGGGGCGCGGAGAAAAACTGAAGCTTTCTTT. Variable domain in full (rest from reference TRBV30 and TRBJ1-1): SQTIHQWPATLVQPVGSPLSLECTVEGTSNPNLYWYRQAAGRGLQLLFYSVGIGQISSEVPQNLSASRPQDRQFILSSKKLLLSDSGFYLCAWSATGARRKTEAFFGQGTRLTVV.

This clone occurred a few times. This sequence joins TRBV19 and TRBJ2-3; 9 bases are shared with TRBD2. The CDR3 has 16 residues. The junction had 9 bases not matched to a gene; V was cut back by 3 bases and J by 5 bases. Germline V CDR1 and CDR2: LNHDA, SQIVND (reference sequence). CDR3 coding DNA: TGTGCCAGTAGTATTTTCGGCGGGGGGGCCGGAGATACGCAGTATTTT. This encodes CASSIFGGGAGDTQYF.

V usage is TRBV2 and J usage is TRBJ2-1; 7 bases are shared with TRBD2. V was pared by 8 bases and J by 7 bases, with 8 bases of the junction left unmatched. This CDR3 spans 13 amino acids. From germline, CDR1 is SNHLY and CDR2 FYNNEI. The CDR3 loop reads CASGGDGGNEQFF. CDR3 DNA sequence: TGTGCCAGCGGGGGGGATGGGGGTAATGAGCAGTTCTTC. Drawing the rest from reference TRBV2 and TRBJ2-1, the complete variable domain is EPEVTQTPSHQVTQMGQEVILRCVPISNHLYFYWYRQILGQKVEFLVSFYNNEISEKSEIFDDQFSVERPDGSNFTLKIRSTKLEDSAMYFCASGGDGGNEQFFGPGTRLTVL.

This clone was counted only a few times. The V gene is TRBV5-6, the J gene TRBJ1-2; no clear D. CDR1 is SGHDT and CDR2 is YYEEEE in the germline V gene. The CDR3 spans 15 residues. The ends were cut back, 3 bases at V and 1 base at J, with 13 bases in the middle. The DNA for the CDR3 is TGTGCCAGCAGCTCCTGGGCCCCACTTAACTATGGCTACACCTTC. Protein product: CASSSWAPLNYGYTF.

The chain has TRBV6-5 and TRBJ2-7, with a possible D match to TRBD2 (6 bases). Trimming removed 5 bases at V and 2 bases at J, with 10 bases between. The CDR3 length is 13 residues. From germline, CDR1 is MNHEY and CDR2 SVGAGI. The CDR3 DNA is TGTGCCAGCAGTGGCCGGGAGCCCTACGAGCAGTACTTC. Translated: CASSGREPYEQYF.

Written as DNA, the CDR3 is TGTGCCAGCAGCGTCACTAGCCGGGGAAGAGAGACCCAGTACTTC. It yields the protein CASSVTSRGRETQYF. The rearrangement uses TRBV7-8 and TRBJ2-5; weak D call: TRBD2 (6 bases). Trimming shortened V by 5 bases and J by 4 bases, and 17 bases separated the two germline ends. Germline CDR1 SGHVS, CDR2 FQNEAQ. The CDR3 is 15 residues long.

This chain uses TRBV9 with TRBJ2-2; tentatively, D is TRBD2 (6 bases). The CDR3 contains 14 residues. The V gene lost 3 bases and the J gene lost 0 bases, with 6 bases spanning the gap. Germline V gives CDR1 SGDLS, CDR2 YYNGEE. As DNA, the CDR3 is TGTGCCAGCAGCGCTAGCGCGAACACCGGGGAGCTGTTTTTT. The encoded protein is CASSASANTGELFF.

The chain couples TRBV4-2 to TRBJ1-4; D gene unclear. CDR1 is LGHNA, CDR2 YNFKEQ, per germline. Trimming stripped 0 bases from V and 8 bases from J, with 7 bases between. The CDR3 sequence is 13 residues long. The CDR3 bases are TGTGCCAGCAGCCAAGATCACTCCGAAAAACTGTTTTTT. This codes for CASSQDHSEKLFF.

The CDR3 reads CASTQGNQPQHF. In DNA, the CDR3 is TGTGCCAGTACCCAGGGCAATCAGCCCCAGCATTTT. The chain couples TRBV6-6 to TRBJ1-5; no clear D gene. The CDR3 runs 12 residues. V lost 9 bases and J 2 bases, leaving 8 bases between the germline ends. CDR1 is MNHNY, CDR2 SVGAGI, per germline (reference sequence).

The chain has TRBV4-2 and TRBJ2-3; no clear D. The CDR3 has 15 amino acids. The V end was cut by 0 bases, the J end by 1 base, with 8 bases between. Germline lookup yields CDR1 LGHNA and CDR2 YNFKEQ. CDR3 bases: TGTGCCAGCAGCCAAGATATTACAGGCACAGATACGCAGTATTTT. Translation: CASSQDITGTDTQYF.

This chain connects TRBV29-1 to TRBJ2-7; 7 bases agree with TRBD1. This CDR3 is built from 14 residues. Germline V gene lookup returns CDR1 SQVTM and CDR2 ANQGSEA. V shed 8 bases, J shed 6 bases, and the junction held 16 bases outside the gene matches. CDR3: CSTRGDRETSEQYF. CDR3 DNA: TGCAGCACACGCGGCGACAGGGAGACTTCCGAGCAGTACTTC.

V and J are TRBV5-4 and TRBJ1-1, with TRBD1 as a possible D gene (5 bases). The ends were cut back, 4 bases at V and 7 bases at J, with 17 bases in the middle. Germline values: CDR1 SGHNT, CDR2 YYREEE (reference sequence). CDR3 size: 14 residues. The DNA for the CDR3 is TGTGCCAGCAGCCCAAGACAGAACCAAAATGAAGCTTTCTTT. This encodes CASSPRQNQNEAFF.

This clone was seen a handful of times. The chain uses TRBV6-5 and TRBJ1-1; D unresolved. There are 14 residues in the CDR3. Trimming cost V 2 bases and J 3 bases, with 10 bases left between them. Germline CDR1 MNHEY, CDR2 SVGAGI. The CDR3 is CASSYRGGHTEAFF. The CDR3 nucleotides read TGTGCCAGCAGTTACCGCGGCGGGCACACTGAAGCTTTCTTT.

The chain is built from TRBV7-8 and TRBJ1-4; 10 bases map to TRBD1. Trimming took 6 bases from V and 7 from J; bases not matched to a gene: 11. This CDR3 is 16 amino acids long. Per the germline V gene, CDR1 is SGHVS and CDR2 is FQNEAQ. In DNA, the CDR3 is TGTGCCAGCAGGGCGGGACAGGGGTTCGGCGCTGAAAAACTGTTTTTT. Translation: CASRAGQGFGAEKLFF.

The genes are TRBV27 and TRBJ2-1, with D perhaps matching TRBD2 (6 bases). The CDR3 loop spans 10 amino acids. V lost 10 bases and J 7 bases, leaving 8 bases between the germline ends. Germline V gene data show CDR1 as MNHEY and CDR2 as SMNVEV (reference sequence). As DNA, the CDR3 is TGTGCCACCCGGGGGAATGAGCAGTTCTTC. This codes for CATRGNEQFF.

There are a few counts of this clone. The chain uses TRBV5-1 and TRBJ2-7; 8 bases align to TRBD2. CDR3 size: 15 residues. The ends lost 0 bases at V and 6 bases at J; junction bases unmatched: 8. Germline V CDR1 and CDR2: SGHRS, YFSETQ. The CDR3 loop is CASSLDVSGEGEQYF. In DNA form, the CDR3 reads TGCGCCAGCAGCTTGGATGTTAGCGGGGAGGGCGAGCAGTACTTC.

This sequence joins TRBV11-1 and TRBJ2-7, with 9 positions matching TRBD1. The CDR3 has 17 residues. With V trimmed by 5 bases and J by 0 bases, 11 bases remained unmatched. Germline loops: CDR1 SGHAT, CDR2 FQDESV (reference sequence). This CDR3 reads CASSLPLPGQGSYEQYF. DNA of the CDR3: TGTGCCAGCAGCCTTCCTCTCCCGGGACAGGGCTCCTACGAGCAGTACTTC.

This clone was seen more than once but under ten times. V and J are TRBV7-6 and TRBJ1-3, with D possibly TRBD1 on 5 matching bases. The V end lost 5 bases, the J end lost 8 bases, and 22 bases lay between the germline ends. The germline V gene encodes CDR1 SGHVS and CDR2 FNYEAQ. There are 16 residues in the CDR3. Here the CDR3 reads CASSPRQGLRADTIYF. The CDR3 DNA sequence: TGTGCCAGCAGCCCCCGCCAGGGCCTCCGGGCTGACACCATATATTTT.